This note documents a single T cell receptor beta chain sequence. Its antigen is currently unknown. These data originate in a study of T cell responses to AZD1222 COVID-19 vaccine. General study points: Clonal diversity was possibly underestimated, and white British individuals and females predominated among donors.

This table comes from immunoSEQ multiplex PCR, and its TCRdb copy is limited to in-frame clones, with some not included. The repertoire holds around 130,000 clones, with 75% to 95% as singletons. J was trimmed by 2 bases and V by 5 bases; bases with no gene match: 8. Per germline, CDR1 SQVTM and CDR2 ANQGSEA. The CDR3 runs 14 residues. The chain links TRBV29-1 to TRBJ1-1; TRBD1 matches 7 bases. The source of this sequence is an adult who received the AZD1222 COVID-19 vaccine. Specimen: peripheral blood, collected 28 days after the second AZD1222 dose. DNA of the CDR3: TGCAGCGTTATAGGGGGCCCTGGAAACACTGAAGCTTTCTTT. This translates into CSVIGGPGNTEAFF.